A selection of T cell receptor beta chains follows, all from one sample in a study of blood T cells in healthy people across ages. TCRdb reprocessed the 5' RACE reads with MiXCR, giving one entry per CDR3 protein. This table holds about a million distinct CDR3 sequences, 35% to 40% found once. The sample taken for sequencing was blood. The receptors stem from a young man in good health. The CDR3 runs from the conserved cysteine through the conserved F or W. The D gene is left open where the match is weak. The listing skips clone size in some rows; elsewhere it reads once, few, many or a size class.

V	J	size	D	CDR3	DNA
TRBV7-2	TRBJ1-4	few	-	CASSALGVSDEKLFF	TGTGCCAGCAGCGCCCTTGGGGTTTCGGATGAAAAACTGTTTTTT
TRBV15	TRBJ1-2	few	-	CATSRERSNGYTF	TGTGCCACCAGCAGAGAGCGGAGTAATGGCTACACCTTC
TRBV4-2	TRBJ1-1	-	-	CASSQGRDDNTEAFF	TGTGCCAGCAGCCAAGGCCGGGACGATAACACTGAAGCTTTCTTT
TRBV10-3	TRBJ2-3	few	-	CAIRGDLDSADTQYF	TGTGCCATCAGGGGGGACCTTGATTCTGCAGATACGCAGTATTTT
TRBV12-3/TRBV12-4	TRBJ2-5	once	-	CASSLGPLTTQYF	TGTGCCAGCAGTCTGGGACCGCTTACGACCCAGTACTTC
TRBV12-5	TRBJ1-4	-	TRBD1	CASGSIQGANEKLFF	TGTGCTAGTGGTTCGATACAGGGGGCTAATGAAAAACTGTTTTTT
TRBV5-5	TRBJ2-7	few	TRBD1	CASSQGVTYEQYF	TGTGCCAGCAGCCAGGGGGTTACCTACGAGCAGTACTTC
TRBV5-6	TRBJ1-1	-	TRBD1	CASRLPGQPNTEAFF	TGTGCCAGCAGACTACCGGGACAGCCGAACACTGAAGCTTTCTTT
TRBV7-9	TRBJ2-3	-	-	CASSRLTGDTQYF	TGTGCCAGCAGCCGCCTCACGGGAGATACGCAGTATTTT
TRBV12-3/TRBV12-4	TRBJ1-1	once	TRBD1	CASSPRGAWTEAFF	TGTGCCAGCAGTCCCAGGGGGGCCTGGACTGAAGCTTTCTTT
TRBV12-3/TRBV12-4	TRBJ1-5	once	-	CAGSLGSQANQPQHF	TGTGCCGGCAGTTTGGGGAGCCAGGCGAATCAGCCCCAGCATTTT
TRBV29-1	TRBJ1-1	-	-	CSVEKRGNTEAFF	TGCAGCGTTGAAAAGAGGGGGAACACTGAAGCTTTCTTT
TRBV27	TRBJ1-2	few	-	CASSSRTPPNYGYTF	TGTGCCAGCAGTTCAAGGACACCTCCAAACTATGGCTACACCTTC
TRBV5-1	TRBJ1-1	-	TRBD1	CASSFTGDLYTEAFF	TGCGCCAGCAGCTTTACAGGGGATTTGTACACTGAAGCTTTCTTT
TRBV27	TRBJ1-5	-	-	CASSLNPGDSLQPQHF	TGTGCCAGCAGCCTAAACCCAGGGGATAGCCTTCAGCCCCAGCATTTT
TRBV20-1	TRBJ1-1	few	-	CSARDPGLGQGQAFF	TGCAGTGCTAGAGATCCGGGGTTGGGGCAGGGTCAAGCTTTCTTT
TRBV9	TRBJ2-1	-	TRBD1	CASSIDRGLLFF	TGTGCCAGCAGCATCGACAGGGGTCTTCTGTTCTTC
TRBV4-1	TRBJ1-6	few	-	CASSQRHDNSPLHF	TGCGCCAGCAGCCAACGGCACGATAATTCACCCCTCCACTTT
TRBV10-3	TRBJ1-5	-	-	CAISEYNQPQHF	TGTGCCATCAGTGAATACAATCAGCCCCAGCATTTT
TRBV28	TRBJ2-3	many	TRBD2	CASSSPSGTRAPDTQYF	TGTGCCAGCAGTTCCCCCTCCGGGACTAGAGCCCCAGATACGCAGTATTTT
TRBV5-1	TRBJ2-1	few	-	CASSMGQLSYNEQFF	TGCGCCAGCAGTATGGGACAACTATCCTACAATGAGCAGTTCTTC
TRBV15	TRBJ2-7	-	TRBD1	CATSRVSGQSYEQYF	TGTGCCACCAGCAGAGTTTCGGGACAGTCCTACGAGCAGTACTTC